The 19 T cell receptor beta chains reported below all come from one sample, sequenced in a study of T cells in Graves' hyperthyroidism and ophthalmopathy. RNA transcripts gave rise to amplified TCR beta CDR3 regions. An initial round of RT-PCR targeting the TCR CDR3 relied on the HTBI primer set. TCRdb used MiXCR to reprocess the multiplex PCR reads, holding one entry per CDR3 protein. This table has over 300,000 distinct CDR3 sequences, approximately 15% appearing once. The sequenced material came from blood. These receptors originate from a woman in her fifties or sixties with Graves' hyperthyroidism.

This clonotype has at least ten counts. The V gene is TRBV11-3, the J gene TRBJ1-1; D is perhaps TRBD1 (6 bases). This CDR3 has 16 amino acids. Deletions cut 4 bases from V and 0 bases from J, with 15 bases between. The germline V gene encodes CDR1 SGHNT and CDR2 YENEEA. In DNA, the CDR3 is TGTGCCAGCAGCTCCCCTTGGGGGGCCCTGAACACTGAAGCTTTCTTT. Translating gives CASSSPWGALNTEAFF.

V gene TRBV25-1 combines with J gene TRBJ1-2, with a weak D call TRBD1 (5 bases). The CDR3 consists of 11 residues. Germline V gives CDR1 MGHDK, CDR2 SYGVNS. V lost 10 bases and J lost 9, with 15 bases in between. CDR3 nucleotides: TGTGCCACCTCAGGGCCCTGGAGCTACACCTTC. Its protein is CATSGPWSYTF.

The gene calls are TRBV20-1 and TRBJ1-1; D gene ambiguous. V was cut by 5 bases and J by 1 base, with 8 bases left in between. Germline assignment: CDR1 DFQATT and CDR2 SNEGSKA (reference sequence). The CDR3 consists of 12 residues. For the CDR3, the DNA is TGCAGTGCTCCTAAGGGGAACACTGAAGCTTTCTTT. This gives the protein CSAPKGNTEAFF.

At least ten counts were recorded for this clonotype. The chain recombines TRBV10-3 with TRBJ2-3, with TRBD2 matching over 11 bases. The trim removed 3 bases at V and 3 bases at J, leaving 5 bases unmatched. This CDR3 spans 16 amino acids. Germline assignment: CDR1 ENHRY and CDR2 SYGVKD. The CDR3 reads CAISDAASGRTDTQYF. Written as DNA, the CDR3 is TGTGCCATCAGTGACGCGGCTAGCGGGAGGACAGATACGCAGTATTTT.

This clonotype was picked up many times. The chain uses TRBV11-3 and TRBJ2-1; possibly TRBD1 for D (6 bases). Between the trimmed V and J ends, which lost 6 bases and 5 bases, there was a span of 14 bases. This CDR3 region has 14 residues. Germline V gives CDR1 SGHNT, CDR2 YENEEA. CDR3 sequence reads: CASRSTGLDNEQFF. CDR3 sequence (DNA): TGTGCCAGCAGGTCCACAGGGTTAGACAATGAGCAGTTCTTC.

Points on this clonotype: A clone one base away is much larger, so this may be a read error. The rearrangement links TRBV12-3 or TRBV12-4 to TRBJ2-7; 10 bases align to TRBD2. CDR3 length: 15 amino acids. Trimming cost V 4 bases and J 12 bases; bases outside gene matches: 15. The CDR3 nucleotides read TGTGCCAGCAGTTATGGGACTAGCGATCCTTCTGGGCGGTACTTC. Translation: CASSYGTSDPSGRYF.

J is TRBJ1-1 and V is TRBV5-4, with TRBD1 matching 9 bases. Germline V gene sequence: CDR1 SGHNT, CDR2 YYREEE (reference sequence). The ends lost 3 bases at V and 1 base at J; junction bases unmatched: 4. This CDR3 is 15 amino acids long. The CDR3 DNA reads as TGTGCCAGCAGCTCGGGACAGGGAAGGAACACTGAAGCTTTCTTT. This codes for CASSSGQGRNTEAFF.

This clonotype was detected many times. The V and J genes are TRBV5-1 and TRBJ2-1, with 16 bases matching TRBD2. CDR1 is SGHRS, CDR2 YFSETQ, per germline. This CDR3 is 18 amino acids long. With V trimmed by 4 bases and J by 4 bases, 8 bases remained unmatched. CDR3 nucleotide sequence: TGCGCCAGCAGCCCGGGACTAGCGGGAGGGCCCTTATACAATGAGCAGTTCTTC. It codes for CASSPGLAGGPLYNEQFF.

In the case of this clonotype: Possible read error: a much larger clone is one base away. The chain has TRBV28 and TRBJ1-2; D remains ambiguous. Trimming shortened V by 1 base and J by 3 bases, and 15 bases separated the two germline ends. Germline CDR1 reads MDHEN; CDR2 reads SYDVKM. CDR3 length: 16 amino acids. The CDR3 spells CASSLYARRTDYGYTF. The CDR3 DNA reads TGTGCCAGCAGTTTATATGCCAGGAGGACTGACTATGGCTACACCTTC.

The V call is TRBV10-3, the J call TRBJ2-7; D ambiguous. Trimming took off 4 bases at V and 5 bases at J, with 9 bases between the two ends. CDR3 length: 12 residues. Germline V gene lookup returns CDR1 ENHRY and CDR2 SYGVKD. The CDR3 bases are TGTGCCATCAGTGCCCGGGCCGACGAGCAGTACTTC. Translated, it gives CAISARADEQYF.

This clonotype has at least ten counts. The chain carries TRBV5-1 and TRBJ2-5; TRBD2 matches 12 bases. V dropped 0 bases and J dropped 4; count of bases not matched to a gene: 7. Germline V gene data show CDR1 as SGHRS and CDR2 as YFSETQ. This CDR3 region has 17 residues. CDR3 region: CASSLGLAGDRGETQYF. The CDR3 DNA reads TGCGCCAGCAGCTTGGGACTAGCGGGAGATAGGGGAGAGACCCAGTACTTC.

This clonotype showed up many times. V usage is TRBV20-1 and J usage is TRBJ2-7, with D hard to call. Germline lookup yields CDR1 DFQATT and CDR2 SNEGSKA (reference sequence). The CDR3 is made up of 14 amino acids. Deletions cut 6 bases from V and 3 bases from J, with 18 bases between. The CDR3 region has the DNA TGCAGTGCCCCCAAAGCCGGCCAAGACTACGAGCAGTACTTC. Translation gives CSAPKAGQDYEQYF.

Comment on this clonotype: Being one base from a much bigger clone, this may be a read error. The CDR3 reads CSVRGVSYEQFF. For the CDR3, the DNA is TGCAGTGTGCGCGGGGTCTCCTACGAGCAGTTCTTC. V and J are TRBV20-1 and TRBJ2-7; tentative D call: TRBD2 (6 bases). The J call may be incorrect, as the DNA end agrees better with TRBJ2-1. The germline V gene encodes CDR1 DFQATT and CDR2 SNEGSKA (reference sequence). This CDR3 has 12 residues.

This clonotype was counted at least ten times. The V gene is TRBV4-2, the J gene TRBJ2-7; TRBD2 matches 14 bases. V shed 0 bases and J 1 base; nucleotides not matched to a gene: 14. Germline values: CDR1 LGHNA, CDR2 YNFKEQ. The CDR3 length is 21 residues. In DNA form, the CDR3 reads TGTGCCAGCAGCCAAGATCTGGCATCCGGGACTAGCGGGGGAAGTTCCTACGAGCAGTACTTC. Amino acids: CASSQDLASGTSGGSSYEQYF.

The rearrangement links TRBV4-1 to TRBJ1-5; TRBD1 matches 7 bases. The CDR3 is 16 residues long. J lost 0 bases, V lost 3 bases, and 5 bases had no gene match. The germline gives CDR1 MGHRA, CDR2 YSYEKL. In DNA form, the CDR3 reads TGCGCCAGCAGCCAGGGGACAGCTTATAGCAATCAGCCCCAGCATTTT. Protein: CASSQGTAYSNQPQHF.

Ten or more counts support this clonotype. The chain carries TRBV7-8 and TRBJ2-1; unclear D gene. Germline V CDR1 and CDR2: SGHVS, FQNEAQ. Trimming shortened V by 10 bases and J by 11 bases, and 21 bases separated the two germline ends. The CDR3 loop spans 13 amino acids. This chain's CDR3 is CATLVRYSMKQFF. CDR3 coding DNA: TGTGCCACTCTCGTGCGGTACTCAATGAAGCAGTTCTTC.

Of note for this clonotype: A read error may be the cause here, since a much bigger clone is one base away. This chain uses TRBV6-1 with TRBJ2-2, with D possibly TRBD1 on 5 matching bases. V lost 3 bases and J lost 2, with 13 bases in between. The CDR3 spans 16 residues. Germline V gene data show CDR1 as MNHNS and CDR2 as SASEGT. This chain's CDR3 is CASSESGAVNTGELFF. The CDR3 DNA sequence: TGTGCCAGCAGTGAGAGTGGGGCCGTTAACACCGGGGAGCTGTTTTTT.

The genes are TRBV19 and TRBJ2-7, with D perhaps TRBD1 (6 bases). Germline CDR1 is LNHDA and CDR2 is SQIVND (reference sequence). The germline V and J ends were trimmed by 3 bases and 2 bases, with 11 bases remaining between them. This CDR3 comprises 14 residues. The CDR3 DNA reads TGTGCCAGTAGTATGGGGGCAGGGGCCTACGAGCAGTACTTC. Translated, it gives CASSMGAGAYEQYF.

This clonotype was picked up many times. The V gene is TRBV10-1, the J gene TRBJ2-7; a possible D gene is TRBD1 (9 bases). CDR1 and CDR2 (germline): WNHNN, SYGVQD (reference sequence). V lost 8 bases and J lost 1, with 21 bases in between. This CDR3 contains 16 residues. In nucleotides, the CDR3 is TGCGCCAGCCCTCTTAGCGGGACAGGGAATTCCTACGAGCAGTACTTC. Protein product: CASPLSGTGNSYEQYF.